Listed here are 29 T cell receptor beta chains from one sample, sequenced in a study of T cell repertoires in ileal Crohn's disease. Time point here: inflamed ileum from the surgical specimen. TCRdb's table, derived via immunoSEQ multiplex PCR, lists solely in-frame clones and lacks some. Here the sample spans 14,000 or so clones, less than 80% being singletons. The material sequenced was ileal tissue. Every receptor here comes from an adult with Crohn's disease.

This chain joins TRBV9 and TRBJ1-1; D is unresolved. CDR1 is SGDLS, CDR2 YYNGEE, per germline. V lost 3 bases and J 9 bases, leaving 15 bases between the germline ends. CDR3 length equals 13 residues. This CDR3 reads CASSGYQEGKAFF. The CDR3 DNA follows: TGTGCCAGCAGCGGATATCAGGAGGGCAAAGCTTTCTTT.

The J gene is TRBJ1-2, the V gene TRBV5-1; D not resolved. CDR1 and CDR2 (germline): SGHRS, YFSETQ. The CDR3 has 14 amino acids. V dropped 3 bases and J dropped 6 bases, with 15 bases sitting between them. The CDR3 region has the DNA TGCGCCAGCAGCTCTCTACCCCAGTCAGATGGCTACACCTTC. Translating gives CASSSLPQSDGYTF.

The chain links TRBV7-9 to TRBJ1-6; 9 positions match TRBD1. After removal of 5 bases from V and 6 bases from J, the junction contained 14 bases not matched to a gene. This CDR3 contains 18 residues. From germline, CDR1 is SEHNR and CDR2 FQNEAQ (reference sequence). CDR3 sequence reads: CASSPSSGQGSSNSPLHF. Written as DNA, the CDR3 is TGTGCCAGCAGCCCTTCATCGGGACAGGGAAGTAGTAATTCACCCCTCCACTTT. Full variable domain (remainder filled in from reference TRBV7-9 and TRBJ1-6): DTGVSQNPRHKITKRGQNVTFRCDPISEHNRLYWYRQTLGQGPEFLTYFQNEAQLEKSRLLSDRFSAERPKGSFSTLEIQRTEQGDSAMYLCASSPSSGQGSSNSPLHFGNGTRLTVT.

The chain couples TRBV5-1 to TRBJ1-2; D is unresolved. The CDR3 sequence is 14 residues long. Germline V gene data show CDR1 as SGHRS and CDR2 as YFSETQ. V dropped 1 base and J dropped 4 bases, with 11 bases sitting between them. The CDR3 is CASSLQHPFYGYTF. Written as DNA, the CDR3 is TGCGCCAGCAGCTTGCAACACCCCTTCTATGGCTACACCTTC.

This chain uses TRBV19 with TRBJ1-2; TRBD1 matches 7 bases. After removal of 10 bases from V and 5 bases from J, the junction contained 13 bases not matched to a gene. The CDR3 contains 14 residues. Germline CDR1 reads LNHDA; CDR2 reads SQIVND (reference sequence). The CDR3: CATESAGTAYGYTF. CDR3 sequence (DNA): TGTGCCACCGAAAGTGCCGGGACAGCTTATGGCTACACCTTC.

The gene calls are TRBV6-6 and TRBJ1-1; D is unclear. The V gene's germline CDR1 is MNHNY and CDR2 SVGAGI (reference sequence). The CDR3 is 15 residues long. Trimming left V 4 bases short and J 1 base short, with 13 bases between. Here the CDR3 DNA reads TGTGCCAGCAGTTCCTTAATGAAGGGGAACACTGAAGCTTTCTTT. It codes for CASSSLMKGNTEAFF.

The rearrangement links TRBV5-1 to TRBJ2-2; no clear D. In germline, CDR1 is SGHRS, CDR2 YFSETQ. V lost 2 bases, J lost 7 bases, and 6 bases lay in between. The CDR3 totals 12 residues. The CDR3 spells CASSFGGGELFF. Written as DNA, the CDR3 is TGCGCCAGCAGCTTCGGTGGCGGGGAGCTGTTTTTT.

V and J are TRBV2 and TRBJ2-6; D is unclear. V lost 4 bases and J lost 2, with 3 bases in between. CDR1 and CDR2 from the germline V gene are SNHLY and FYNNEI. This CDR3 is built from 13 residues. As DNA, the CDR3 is TGTGCCAGCAGTGGTCCTGGGGCCAACGTCCTGACTTTC. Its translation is CASSGPGANVLTF.

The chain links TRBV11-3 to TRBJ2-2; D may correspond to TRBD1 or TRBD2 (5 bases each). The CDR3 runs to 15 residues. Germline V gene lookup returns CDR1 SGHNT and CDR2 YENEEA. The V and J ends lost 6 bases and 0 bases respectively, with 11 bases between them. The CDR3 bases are TGTGCCAGCAGTGGGGCGGGCACGAACACCGGGGAGCTGTTTTTT. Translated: CASSGAGTNTGELFF.

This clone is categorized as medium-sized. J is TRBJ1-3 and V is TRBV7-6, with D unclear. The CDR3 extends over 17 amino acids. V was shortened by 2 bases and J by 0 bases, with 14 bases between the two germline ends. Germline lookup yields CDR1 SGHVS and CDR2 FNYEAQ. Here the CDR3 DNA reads TGTGCCAGCAGCTTATTTTCTGGAGGGTCCTCTGGAAACACCATATATTTT. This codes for CASSLFSGGSSGNTIYF.

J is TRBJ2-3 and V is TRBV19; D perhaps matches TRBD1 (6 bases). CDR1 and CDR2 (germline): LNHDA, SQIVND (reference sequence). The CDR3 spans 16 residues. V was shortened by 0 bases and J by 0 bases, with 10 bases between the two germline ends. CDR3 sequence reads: CASSIEGTPSTDTQYF. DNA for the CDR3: TGTGCCAGTAGTATAGAGGGGACACCGAGCACAGATACGCAGTATTTT.

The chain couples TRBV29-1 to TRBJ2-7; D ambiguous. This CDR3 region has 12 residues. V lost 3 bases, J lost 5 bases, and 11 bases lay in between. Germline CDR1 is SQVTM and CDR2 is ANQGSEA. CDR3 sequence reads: CSVEGQADEQYF. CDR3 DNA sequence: TGCAGCGTTGAGGGTCAGGCTGACGAGCAGTACTTC.

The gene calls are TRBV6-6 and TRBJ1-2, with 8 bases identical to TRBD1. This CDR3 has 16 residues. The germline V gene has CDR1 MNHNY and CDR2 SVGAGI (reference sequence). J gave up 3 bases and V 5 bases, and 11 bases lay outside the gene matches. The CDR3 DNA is TGTGCCAGCAGTGTTCCCAGGGGGCGCGGTGACTATGGCTACACCTTC. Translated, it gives CASSVPRGRGDYGYTF.

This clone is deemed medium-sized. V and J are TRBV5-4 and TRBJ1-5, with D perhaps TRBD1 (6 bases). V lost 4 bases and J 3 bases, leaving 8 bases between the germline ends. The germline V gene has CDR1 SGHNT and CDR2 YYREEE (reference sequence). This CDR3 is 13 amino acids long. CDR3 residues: CASSGTPNQPQHF. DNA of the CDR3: TGTGCCAGCAGCGGGACACCCAATCAGCCCCAGCATTTT.

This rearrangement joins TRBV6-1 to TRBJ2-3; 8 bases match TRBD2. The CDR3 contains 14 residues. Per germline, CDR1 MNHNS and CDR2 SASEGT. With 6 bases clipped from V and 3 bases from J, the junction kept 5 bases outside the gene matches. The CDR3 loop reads CASRRGAGTDTQYF. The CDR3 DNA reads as TGTGCCAGCAGGCGGGGGGCGGGAACAGATACGCAGTATTTT.

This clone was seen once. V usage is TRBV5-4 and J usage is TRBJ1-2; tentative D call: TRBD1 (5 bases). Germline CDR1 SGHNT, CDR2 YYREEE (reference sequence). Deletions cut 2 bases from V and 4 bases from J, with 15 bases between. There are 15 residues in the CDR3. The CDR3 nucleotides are TGTGCCAGCAGCTTTGGCGGGGGTATAACCTATGGCTACACCTTC. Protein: CASSFGGGITYGYTF.

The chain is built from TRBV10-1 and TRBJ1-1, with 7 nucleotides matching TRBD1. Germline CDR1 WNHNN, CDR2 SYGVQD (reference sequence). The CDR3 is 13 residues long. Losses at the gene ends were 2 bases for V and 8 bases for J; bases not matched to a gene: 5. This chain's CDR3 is CASSEQQGWEAFF. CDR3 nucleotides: TGCGCCAGCAGTGAGCAACAGGGGTGGGAAGCTTTCTTT.

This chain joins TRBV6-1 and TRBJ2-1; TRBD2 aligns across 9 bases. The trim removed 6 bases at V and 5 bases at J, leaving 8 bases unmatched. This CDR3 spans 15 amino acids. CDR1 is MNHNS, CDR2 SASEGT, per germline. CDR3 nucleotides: TGTGCCAGCAGGGCCCTAGCGGGGACTCACAATGAGCAGTTCTTC. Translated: CASRALAGTHNEQFF.

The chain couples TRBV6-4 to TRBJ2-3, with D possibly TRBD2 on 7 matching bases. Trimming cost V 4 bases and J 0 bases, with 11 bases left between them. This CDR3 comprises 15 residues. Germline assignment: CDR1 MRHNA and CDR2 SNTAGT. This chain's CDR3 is CASSAKGGSTDTQYF. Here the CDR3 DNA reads TGTGCCAGCAGTGCAAAGGGGGGGAGCACAGATACGCAGTATTTT.

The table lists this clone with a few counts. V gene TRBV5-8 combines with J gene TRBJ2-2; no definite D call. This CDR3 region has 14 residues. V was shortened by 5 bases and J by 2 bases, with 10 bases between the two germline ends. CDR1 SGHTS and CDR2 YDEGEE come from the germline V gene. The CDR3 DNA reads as TGTGCCAGCAGGCCTACACCAAACACCGGGGAGCTGTTTTTT. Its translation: CASRPTPNTGELFF.

CDR3 amino acids: CASLQGGEAFF. CDR3 coding DNA: TGTGCCAGCCTACAGGGCGGGGAAGCTTTCTTT. This sequence joins TRBV11-2 and TRBJ1-1; the D gene is possibly TRBD1 (6 bases). The V gene's germline CDR1 is SGHAT and CDR2 FQNNGV. This CDR3 comprises 11 residues. V gave up 8 bases and J gave up 8 bases, with 12 bases separating them.

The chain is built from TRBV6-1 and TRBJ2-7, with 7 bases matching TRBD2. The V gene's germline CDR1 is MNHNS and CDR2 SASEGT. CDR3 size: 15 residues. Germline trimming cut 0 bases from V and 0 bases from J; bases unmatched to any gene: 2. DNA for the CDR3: TGTGCCAGCAGTGAAGCTGGCGGGAGCTCCTACGAGCAGTACTTC. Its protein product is CASSEAGGSSYEQYF.

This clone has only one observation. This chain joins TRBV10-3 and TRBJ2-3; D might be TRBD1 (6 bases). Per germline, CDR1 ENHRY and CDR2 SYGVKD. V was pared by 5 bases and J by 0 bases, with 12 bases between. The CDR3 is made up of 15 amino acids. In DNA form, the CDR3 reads TGTGCCATCAGTCCCGGGACAAAAAGCACAGATACGCAGTATTTT. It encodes CAISPGTKSTDTQYF.

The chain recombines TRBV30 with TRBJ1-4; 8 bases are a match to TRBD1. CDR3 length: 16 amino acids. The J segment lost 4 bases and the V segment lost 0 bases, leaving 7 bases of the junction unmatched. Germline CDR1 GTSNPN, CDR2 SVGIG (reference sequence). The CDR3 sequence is CAWSVKVTGVNEKLFF. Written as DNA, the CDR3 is TGTGCCTGGAGTGTAAAGGTGACAGGGGTTAATGAAAAACTGTTTTTT.

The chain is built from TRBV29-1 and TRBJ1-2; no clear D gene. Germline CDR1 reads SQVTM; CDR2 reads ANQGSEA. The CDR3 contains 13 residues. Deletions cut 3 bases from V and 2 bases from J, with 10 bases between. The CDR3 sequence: CSVEDGSNYGYTF. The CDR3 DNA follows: TGCAGCGTTGAGGACGGTTCGAACTATGGCTACACCTTC. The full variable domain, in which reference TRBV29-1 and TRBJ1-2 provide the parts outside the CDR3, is SAVISQKPSRDICQRGTSLTIQCQVDSQVTMMFWYRQQPGQSLTLIATANQGSEATYESGFVIDKFPISRPNLTFSTLTVSNMSPEDSSIYLCSVEDGSNYGYTFGSGTRLTVV.

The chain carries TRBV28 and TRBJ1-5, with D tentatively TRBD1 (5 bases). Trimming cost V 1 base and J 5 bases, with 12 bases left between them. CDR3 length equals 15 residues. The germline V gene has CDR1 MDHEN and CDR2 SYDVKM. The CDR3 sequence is CASSLSGAGDQPQHF. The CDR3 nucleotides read TGTGCCAGCAGTTTATCCGGGGCTGGGGATCAGCCCCAGCATTTT.

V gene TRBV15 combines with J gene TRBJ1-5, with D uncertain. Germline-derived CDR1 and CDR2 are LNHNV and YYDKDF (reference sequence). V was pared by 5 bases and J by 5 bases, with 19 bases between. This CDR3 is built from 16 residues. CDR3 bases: TGTGCCACCAGCGGTTTCGGGTCCACCCGGTATCAGCCCCAGCATTTT. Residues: CATSGFGSTRYQPQHF.

Written as DNA, the CDR3 is TGTGCCAGCAGTGATCCGCCAGAATCTAATGAAAAACTGTTTTTT. Translated: CASSDPPESNEKLFF. This chain connects TRBV6-1 to TRBJ1-4; D is unresolved. There are 15 residues in the CDR3. The V end lost 3 bases, the J end lost 3 bases, and 11 bases lay between the germline ends. CDR1 and CDR2 from the germline V gene are MNHNS and SASEGT.

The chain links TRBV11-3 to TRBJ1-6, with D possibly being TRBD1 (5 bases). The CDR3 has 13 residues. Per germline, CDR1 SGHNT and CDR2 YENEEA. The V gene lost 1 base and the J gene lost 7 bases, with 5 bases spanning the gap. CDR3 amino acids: CASSLGGNSPLHF. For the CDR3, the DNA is TGTGCCAGCAGCTTAGGGGGGAATTCACCCCTCCACTTT.